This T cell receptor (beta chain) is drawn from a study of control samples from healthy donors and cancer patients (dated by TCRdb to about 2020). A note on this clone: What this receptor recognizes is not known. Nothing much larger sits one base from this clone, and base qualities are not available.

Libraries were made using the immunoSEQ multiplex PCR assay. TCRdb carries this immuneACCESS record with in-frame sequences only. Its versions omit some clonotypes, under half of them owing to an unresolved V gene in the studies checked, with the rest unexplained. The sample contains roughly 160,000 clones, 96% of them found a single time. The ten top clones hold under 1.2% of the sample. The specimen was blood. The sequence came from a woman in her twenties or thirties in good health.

The nucleotides read TGCGCCAGGGACAGGGGTTATAATTCACCCCTCCACTTT. Its translation is CARDRGYNSPLHF. The rearranged chain carries TRBV10-1 and TRBJ1-6; 9 central nucleotides agree with TRBD1. Inclusive of the bounding cysteine and phenylalanine, the CDR3 is 13 residues long. Solely the CDR3 DNA is kept, with 39 bases framed from the first base. The germline V gene encodes CDR1 WNHNN and CDR2 SYGVQD (reference sequence). Germline trimming amounts to 9 bases on V and 4 bases on J, with 1 as the count of junction bases outside the gene matches.